These T cell receptor beta chains were read from a single sample in a study of regulatory T cells in long-lasting Graves disease. TCRdb itself ran the multiplex PCR reads through MiXCR, one entry per CDR3 protein. The table has roughly 500,000 distinct CDR3 sequences, 14% seen once. The same sample was also used in a study of T cells in Graves' hyperthyroidism and ophthalmopathy.

Specimen: peripheral blood mononuclear cells (PBMCs), collected at new diagnosis, from a patient treated with antithyroid drugs. Receptor source: a woman between 50 and 59 years old with Graves disease. Both conserved end residues are part of each CDR3. The D gene is left open where the match is weak. Expanded clones are given a class, and other clones once, few, many or no size at all.

clone_size	v_call	j_call	d_call	cdr3_aa	cdr3_nt
many	TRBV28	TRBJ1-2	-	CASSLQGGVGYTF	TGTGCCAGCAGTTTACAAGGTGGCGTAGGCTACACCTTC
many	TRBV3-1	TRBJ2-7	-	CASSQSGRSTYEQYF	TGTGCCAGCAGCCAATCAGGAAGGTCCACTTACGAGCAGTACTTC
-	TRBV4-1	TRBJ2-2	TRBD2	CASSRLAANTGELFF	TGCGCCAGCAGCCGACTAGCGGCGAACACCGGGGAGCTGTTTTTT
few	TRBV5-1	TRBJ1-4	TRBD1	CASSLWGQGNEKLFF	TGCGCCAGCAGCTTGTGGGGACAGGGGAATGAAAAACTGTTTTTT
-	TRBV12-3/TRBV12-4	TRBJ2-1	TRBD2	CASSMGTSGIHEQFF	TGTGCCAGCAGTATGGGGACTAGCGGGATCCATGAGCAGTTCTTC
many	TRBV3-1	TRBJ1-1	-	CASSREDLATEAFF	TGTGCCAGCAGCCGAGAGGATTTGGCAACTGAAGCTTTCTTT
-	TRBV29-1	TRBJ2-1	-	CSVGTTSYNEQFF	TGCAGCGTCGGGACAACGTCCTACAATGAGCAGTTCTTC
-	TRBV19	TRBJ2-1	TRBD2	CASSQGAGSTSGDLPYNAQFF	TGTGCCAGTAGTCAGGGGGCCGGATCGACTAGCGGGGACCTGCCCTACAATGCGCAGTTCTTC
few	TRBV13	TRBJ2-2	-	CASSSPGQRTNTGELFF	TGTGCCAGCAGCTCGCCCGGACAGAGAACGAACACCGGGGAGCTGTTTTTT
-	TRBV15	TRBJ2-5	TRBD1	CATSRDRAGGETQYF	TGTGCCACCAGCAGAGATCGGGCAGGGGGAGAGACCCAGTACTTC
-	TRBV29-1	TRBJ2-3	-	CSVTQTGRHTDTQYF	TGCAGCGTTACCCAGACAGGGAGGCATACAGATACGCAGTATTTT
many	TRBV30	TRBJ2-1	TRBD2	CATTGLAGGAHYNEQFF	TGTGCCACGACAGGACTAGCGGGAGGGGCGCACTACAATGAGCAGTTCTTC
few	TRBV19	TRBJ2-2	-	CASSEQRTGELFF	TGTGCCAGTAGTGAACAGCGCACCGGGGAGCTGTTTTTT
-	TRBV19	TRBJ2-1	-	CASSAGFWGARSNEQFF	TGTGCCAGTAGTGCGGGATTTTGGGGGGCACGGAGCAATGAGCAGTTCTTC
few	TRBV30	TRBJ2-5	-	CASLERNGGRETQYF	TGTGCCTCTCTTGAGCGCAACGGGGGTCGCGAGACCCAGTACTTC
-	TRBV28	TRBJ1-5	-	CASSLQASHQPQHF	TGTGCCAGCAGTCTCCAGGCCTCTCATCAGCCCCAGCATTTT
few	TRBV10-2	TRBJ2-5	TRBD2	CASSDLGLGKETQYF	TGCGCCAGCAGTGATTTGGGACTAGGGAAAGAGACCCAGTACTTC
-	TRBV7-8	TRBJ2-7	-	CASSDYSGNPIKKYF	TGTGCCAGCAGTGACTACTCCGGAAACCCGATAAAAAAGTACTTC
-	TRBV20-1	TRBJ2-5	-	CSARDPGLGSPFRFETQYF	TGCAGTGCTAGAGATCCCGGGCTAGGGTCCCCCTTTAGGTTTGAGACCCAGTACTTC
many	TRBV19	TRBJ2-1	TRBD2	CASSILALAGGSNEQFF	TGTGCCAGTAGTATACTCGCACTAGCGGGAGGTAGCAATGAGCAGTTCTTC
many	TRBV14	TRBJ2-3	-	CASSQGTRDSSTDTQYF	TGTGCCAGCAGCCAAGGGACTCGAGATTCTAGCACAGATACGCAGTATTTT
many	TRBV28	TRBJ2-7	-	CASSPPEARHEQYF	TGTGCCAGCAGTCCCCCGGAGGCGCGACACGAGCAGTACTTC
many	TRBV28	TRBJ1-3	-	CASSLPTGGGNTIYF	TGTGCCAGCAGTCTCCCCACTGGGGGCGGAAACACCATATATTTT
-	TRBV3-1	TRBJ1-6	TRBD1	CASSYTGTGNSPLHF	TGTGCCAGCAGCTATACCGGGACAGGGAATTCACCCCTCCACTTT
-	TRBV6-1	TRBJ2-3	TRBD2	CASSESGWASGKEDTQYF	TGTGCCAGCAGTGAAAGCGGGTGGGCTAGCGGGAAGGAAGATACGCAGTATTTT
few	TRBV29-1	TRBJ1-2	-	CSALRRETTNYGYTF	TGCAGCGCCCTTCGCCGTGAGACCACCAACTATGGCTACACCTTC
once	TRBV9	TRBJ2-1	TRBD2	CASGVGVAGGSYNEQFF	TGTGCCAGCGGCGTAGGGGTTGCGGGAGGCTCCTACAATGAGCAGTTCTTC
-	TRBV12-3/TRBV12-4	TRBJ2-7	TRBD2	CASSYLSGTYEQYF	TGTGCCAGCAGTTACCTTAGCGGGACCTACGAGCAGTACTTC
-	TRBV5-8	TRBJ1-4	-	CASSGDAGRLYEKLFF	TGTGCCAGCAGCGGGGATGCGGGGCGGTTGTATGAAAAACTGTTTTTT
few	TRBV7-3	TRBJ1-5	TRBD1	CASSPRQGGQPQHF	TGTGCCAGCAGCCCTAGACAGGGGGGTCAGCCCCAGCATTTT
many	TRBV7-9	TRBJ2-2	TRBD1	CASAGGGELFF	TGTGCCAGCGCAGGGGGCGGGGAGCTGTTTTTT
few	TRBV11-2	TRBJ1-2	-	CATGAGEGYTF	TGTGCCACCGGGGCAGGGGAAGGCTACACCTTC
many	TRBV28	TRBJ2-7	TRBD2	CASSFGGRANEQYF	TGTGCCAGCAGTTTTGGCGGGAGGGCTAACGAGCAGTACTTC